The table lists the clone carrying this T cell receptor beta chain with a few counts. This entry is derived from a study of tumor-infiltrating lymphocytes in oesophageal squamous cell carcinoma. V shed 3 bases, J shed 13 bases, and the junction held 3 bases outside the gene matches. Germline assignment: CDR1 SGHRS and CDR2 YFSETQ. The CDR3 has 12 residues. TCRdb processed the PCR reads anew with MiXCR; each CDR3 protein has one entry. This table holds about 20,000 distinct CDR3 sequences, over 40% found once. Sequenced: esophageal tumor tissue. The rearrangement uses TRBV5-1 and TRBJ2-4; 11 bases match TRBD2. The receptor was isolated from a male donor with esophageal squamous cell carcinoma. The CDR3 loop is CASSSLAGVQYF. CDR3 coding DNA: TGCGCCAGCAGCTCACTAGCGGGAGTGCAGTACTTC.